These T cell receptor beta chains were read from a single sample in a study of blood T cell repertoires in COVID-19. Profiled with immunoSEQ multiplex PCR; TCRdb holds only in-frame clones, not every one. The profile shows around 72,000 clones, roughly 89% of them singletons. Input material: peripheral blood. These receptors were obtained from a woman aged 50 to 60 with acute or convalescent COVID-19. The CDR3 runs from the conserved cysteine through the conserved F or W. The order of the fields is D gene, clone size, V gene, J gene, CDR3 DNA, CDR3 protein. D genes are given only for firm matches. The listing skips clone size in some rows; elsewhere it reads once, few, many or a size class.

NA	NA	TRBV19	TRBJ1-2	TGTGCCAGTAGTCGCCTAACGGGGGTCTATGGCTACACCTTC	CASSRLTGVYGYTF
NA	once	TRBV3-1/TRBV3-2	TRBJ1-3	TGTGCCAGCAGCCAAGGGCACTCTGGAAACACCATATATTTT	CASSQGHSGNTIYF
NA	NA	TRBV24-1	TRBJ2-3	TGTGCCACCAGTGATTACAGGCGGAGCACAGATACGCAGTATTTT	CATSDYRRSTDTQYF
NA	NA	TRBV7-9	TRBJ1-2	TGTGCCAGCAGCGTTACAGTTTATGATGGCTACACCTTC	CASSVTVYDGYTF
TRBD1	NA	TRBV7-9	TRBJ1-5	TGTGCCAGCAGCGCCGGGACAGGGAGTTTTGGGTATCAGCCCCAGCATTTT	CASSAGTGSFGYQPQHF
NA	NA	TRBV18	TRBJ2-7	TGTGCCAGCTCACCACAAGTGGAGGTGGGCGAGCAGTACTTC	CASSPQVEVGEQYF
NA	NA	TRBV30	TRBJ1-4	TGTGCCTGGAGTGTGGGAGGCAGTCTCCGCGAAAAACTGTTTTTT	CAWSVGGSLREKLFF
TRBD2	few	TRBV4-1	TRBJ2-7	TGCGCCAGCAGCCAAGCTCCCCTAGCGGGAGTGAGCGAGCAGTACTTC	CASSQAPLAGVSEQYF
TRBD1	NA	TRBV5-6	TRBJ1-2	TGTGCCAGCAGCTTTGTGGACAGGGGTACCTTC	CASSFVDRGTF
NA	NA	TRBV3-1/TRBV3-2	TRBJ1-1	TGTGCCAGCAGCCAAGAATATCGGGGGGGTGGAAGCACTGAAGCTTTCTTT	CASSQEYRGGGSTEAFF
NA	NA	TRBV6-5	TRBJ2-1	TGTGCCAGCACCCGGACAGATGGGAATGAGCAGTTCTTC	CASTRTDGNEQFF
NA	NA	TRBV4-3	TRBJ1-2	TGCGCCAGCAGCCCTCGACAGGCTGGCGATGGCTACACCTTC	CASSPRQAGDGYTF
NA	NA	TRBV4-1	TRBJ1-2	TGCGCCAGCAGCCTATCGACAGGAGAACCCCATGGCTATGGCTACACCTTC	CASSLSTGEPHGYGYTF
TRBD2	NA	TRBV28	TRBJ2-5	TGTGCCAGCAGTTTTGTTGGTAGCGGGAGCTTGGTAGGGCAAGAGACCCAGTACTTC	CASSFVGSGSLVGQETQYF
NA	once	TRBV30	TRBJ1-1	TGTGCCTGGATTGGAGGGAATTACATGAACACTGAAGCTTTCTTT	CAWIGGNYMNTEAFF
NA	NA	TRBV10-2	TRBJ1-2	TGCGCCAGCAGTGGGGCAACAGGCAACTATGGCTACACCTTC	CASSGATGNYGYTF
TRBD1	NA	TRBV13	TRBJ2-7	TGTGCCAGCAGCGCCCGGGGACAGGGGGCCCTCGAGCAGTACTTC	CASSARGQGALEQYF
NA	NA	TRBV7-2	TRBJ1-2	TGTGCCAGCAGCTTATGGGGAGCCCCTCCTTATGGCTACACCTTC	CASSLWGAPPYGYTF
TRBD1	NA	TRBV27	TRBJ1-2	TGTGCCAGCAGTCCTACCTCCGGGGGACAGACCTTC	CASSPTSGGQTF